The T cell receptor (beta chain) described here comes from a study of OX40 agonist ivuxolimab in advanced cancers. V gave up 5 bases and J gave up 7 bases, with 15 bases separating them. The CDR3 loop spans 13 amino acids. Germline CDR1 SNHLY, CDR2 FYNNEI. Points on this clone: Its specificity is not known.

Findings and limits, study-wide: Also present in some nonresponders was a low level of normalized T-cell clonal expansion.

Only in-frame clones appear in the TCRdb table, and some are missing; sequencing was by immunoSEQ multiplex PCR. The table lists under 60,000 clones, roughly four fifths of them singletons. The chain has TRBV2 and TRBJ2-7; D ambiguous. The material was CD4+ or CD8+ T cells sorted from blood, obtained in a trial of the OX40 agonist ivuxolimab. The receptor was isolated from an adult with an advanced solid tumor such as melanoma, head and neck, liver or kidney cancer. The DNA of the CDR3 is TGTGCCAGCAGTTCCGGACCGATAAAGGAGCAGTACTTC. Translated: CASSSGPIKEQYF. The complete variable domain, with remaining parts taken from reference TRBV2 and TRBJ2-7, reads EPEVTQTPSHQVTQMGQEVILRCVPISNHLYFYWYRQILGQKVEFLVSFYNNEISEKSEIFDDQFSVERPDGSNFTLKIRSTKLEDSAMYFCASSSGPIKEQYFGPGTRLTVT.